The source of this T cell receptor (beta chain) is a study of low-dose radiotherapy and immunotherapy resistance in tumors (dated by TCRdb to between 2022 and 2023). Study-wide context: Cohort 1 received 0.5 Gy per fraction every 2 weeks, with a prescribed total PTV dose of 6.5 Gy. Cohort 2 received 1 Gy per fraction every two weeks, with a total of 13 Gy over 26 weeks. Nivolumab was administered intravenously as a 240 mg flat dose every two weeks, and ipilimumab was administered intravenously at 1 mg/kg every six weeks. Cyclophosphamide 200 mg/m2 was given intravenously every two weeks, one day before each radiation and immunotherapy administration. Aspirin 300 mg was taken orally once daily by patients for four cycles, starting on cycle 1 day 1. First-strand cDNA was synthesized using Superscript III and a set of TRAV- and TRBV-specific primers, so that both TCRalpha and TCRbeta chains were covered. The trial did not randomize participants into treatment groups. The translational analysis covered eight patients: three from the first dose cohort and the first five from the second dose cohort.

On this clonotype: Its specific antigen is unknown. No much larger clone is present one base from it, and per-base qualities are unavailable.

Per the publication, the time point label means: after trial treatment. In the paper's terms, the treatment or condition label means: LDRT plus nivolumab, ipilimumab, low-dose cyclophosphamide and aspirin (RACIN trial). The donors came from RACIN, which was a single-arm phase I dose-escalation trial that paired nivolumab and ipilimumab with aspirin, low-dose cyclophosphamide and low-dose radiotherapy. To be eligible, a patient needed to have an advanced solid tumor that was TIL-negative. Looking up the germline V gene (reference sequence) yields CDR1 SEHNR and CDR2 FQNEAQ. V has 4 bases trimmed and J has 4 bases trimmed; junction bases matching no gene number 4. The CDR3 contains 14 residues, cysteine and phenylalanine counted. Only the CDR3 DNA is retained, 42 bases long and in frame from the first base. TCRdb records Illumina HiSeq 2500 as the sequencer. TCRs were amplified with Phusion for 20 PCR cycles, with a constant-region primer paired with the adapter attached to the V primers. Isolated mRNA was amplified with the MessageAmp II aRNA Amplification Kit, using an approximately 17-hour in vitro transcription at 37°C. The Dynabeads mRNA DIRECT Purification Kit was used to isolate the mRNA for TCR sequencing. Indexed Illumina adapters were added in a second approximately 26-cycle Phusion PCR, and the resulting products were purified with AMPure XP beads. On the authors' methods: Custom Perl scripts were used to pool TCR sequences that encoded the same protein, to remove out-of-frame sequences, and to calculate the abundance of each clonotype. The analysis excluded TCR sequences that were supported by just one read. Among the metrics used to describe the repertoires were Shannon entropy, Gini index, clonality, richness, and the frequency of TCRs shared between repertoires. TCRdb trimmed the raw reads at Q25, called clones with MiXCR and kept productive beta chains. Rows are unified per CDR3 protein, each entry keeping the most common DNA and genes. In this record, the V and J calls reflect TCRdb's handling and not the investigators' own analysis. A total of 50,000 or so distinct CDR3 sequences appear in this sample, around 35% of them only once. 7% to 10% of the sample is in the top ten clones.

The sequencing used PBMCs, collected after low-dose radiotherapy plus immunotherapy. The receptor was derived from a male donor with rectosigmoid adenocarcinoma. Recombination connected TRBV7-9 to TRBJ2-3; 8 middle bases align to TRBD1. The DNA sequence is TGTGCCAGCAGCTCGGGACAGGTGCCAGATACGCAGTATTTT. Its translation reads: CASSSGQVPDTQYF.